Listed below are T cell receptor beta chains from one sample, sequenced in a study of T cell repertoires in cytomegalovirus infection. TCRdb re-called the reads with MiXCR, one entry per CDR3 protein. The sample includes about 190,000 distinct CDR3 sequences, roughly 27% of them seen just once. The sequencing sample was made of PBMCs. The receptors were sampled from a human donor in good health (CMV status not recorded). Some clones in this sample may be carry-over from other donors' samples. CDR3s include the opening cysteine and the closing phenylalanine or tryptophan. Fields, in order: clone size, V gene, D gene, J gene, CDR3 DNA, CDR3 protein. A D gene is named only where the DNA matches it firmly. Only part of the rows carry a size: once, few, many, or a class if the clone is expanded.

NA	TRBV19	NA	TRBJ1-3	TGTGCCAGTAGTCCGTCCCGACAAAACTCTGGAAACACCATATATTTT	CASSPSRQNSGNTIYF
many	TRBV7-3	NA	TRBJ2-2	TGTGCCAGCAGCTTAAACGGCCTGGGGGGCACCGGGGAGCTGTTTTTT	CASSLNGLGGTGELFF
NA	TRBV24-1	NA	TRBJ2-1	TGTGCCACCAGTGACTCAGGGTTCCGGGACAATGAGCAGTTCTTC	CATSDSGFRDNEQFF
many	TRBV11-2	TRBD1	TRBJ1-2	TGTGCCAGCAGCTTAGGGGACAGGCGGTATGGCTACACCTTC	CASSLGDRRYGYTF
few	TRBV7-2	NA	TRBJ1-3	TGTGCCAGCAGCTTTCCGACCGGGGCTAGAAACACCATATATTTT	CASSFPTGARNTIYF
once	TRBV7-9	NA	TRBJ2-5	TGTGCCAGCAGCTTGAATCGGGGAACACAAGAGACCCAGTACTTC	CASSLNRGTQETQYF
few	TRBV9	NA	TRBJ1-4	TGTGCCAGCAGCTCGACAGGAGGGGGAACCGTTAATGAAAAACTGTTTTTT	CASSSTGGGTVNEKLFF
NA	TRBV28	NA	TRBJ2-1	TGTGCCAGCAGTTTACGAGGGGATGTTGAGCAGTTCTTC	CASSLRGDVEQFF
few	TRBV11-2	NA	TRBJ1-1	TGTGCCAGCACTCCGTTGAGAGCGAACACTGAAGCTTTCTTT	CASTPLRANTEAFF
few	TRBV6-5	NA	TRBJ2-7	TGTGCCAGCAGTAACAGGGGGGGCGAGCAGTACTTC	CASSNRGGEQYF
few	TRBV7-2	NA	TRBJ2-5	TGTGCCAGCAGCTTCCGCGGTAGCTGGAAAAAAGAGACCCAGTACTTC	CASSFRGSWKKETQYF
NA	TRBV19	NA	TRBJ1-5	TGTGCCAGTAGTTCGGGGAACAGGGCCGATGCGTGGTATAGCAATCAGCCCCAGCATTTT	CASSSGNRADAWYSNQPQHF
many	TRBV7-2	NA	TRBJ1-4	TGTGCCAGCAGCTTATACCTCGCAACTAATGAAAAACTGTTTTTT	CASSLYLATNEKLFF
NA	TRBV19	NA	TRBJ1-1	TGTGCCAGTTCTGACAGACTCATGAACACTGAAGCTTTCTTT	CASSDRLMNTEAFF
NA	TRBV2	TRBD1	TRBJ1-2	TGTGCCAGCAGTATTGGGACAGGAAACTATGGCTACACCTTC	CASSIGTGNYGYTF
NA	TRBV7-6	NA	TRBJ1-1	TGTGCCAGCAGCTTAGATTGGGGGGCTGGAAACACTGAAGCTTTCTTT	CASSLDWGAGNTEAFF
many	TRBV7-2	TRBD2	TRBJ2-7	TGTGCCAGCAGCTTAGCCCTAGCGGGGGGGATTCGCTCCTACGAGCAGTACTTC	CASSLALAGGIRSYEQYF
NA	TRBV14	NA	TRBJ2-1	TGTGCCAGCAGCCAAGAGACATACAATGAGCAGTTCTTC	CASSQETYNEQFF
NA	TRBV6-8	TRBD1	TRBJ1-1	TGTGCCAGCAGCGAGGGACAGGACCCGCGGAGGACTGAAGCTTTCTTT	CASSEGQDPRRTEAFF
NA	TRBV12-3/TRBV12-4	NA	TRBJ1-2	TGTGCCAGCAGTTTAAGTATGGGGGTCGGCTACACCTTC	CASSLSMGVGYTF
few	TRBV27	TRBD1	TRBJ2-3	TGTGCCAGCAATTTACAGGGGGCAGATACGCAGTATTTT	CASNLQGADTQYF
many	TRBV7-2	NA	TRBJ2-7	TGTGCCAGCAGTCCTCGTGGAACAGGAGACTCCTACGAGCAGTACTTC	CASSPRGTGDSYEQYF
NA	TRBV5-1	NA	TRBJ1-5	TGCGCCAGCAGCTTGGCAGGAGATTACCCCCAGCATTTT	CASSLAGDYPQHF
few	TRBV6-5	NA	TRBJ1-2	TGTGCCAGCAGTTATGGGGAGGGGGTATTAGGCTACACCTTC	CASSYGEGVLGYTF
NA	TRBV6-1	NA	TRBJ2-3	TGTGCCAGCATCGACTCCGGCACAGATACGCAGTATTTT	CASIDSGTDTQYF
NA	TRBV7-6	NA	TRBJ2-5	TGTGCCAGCATTCTCCGGGGGGACAGTCAAGAGACCCAGTACTTC	CASILRGDSQETQYF
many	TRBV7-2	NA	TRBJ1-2	TGTGCCAGCAGCTTAGATGGGATTCCAAACTATGGCTACACCTTC	CASSLDGIPNYGYTF
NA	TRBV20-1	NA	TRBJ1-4	TGCAGTGCTAGATCTCAGGACAGAGATAATGAAAAACTGTTTTTT	CSARSQDRDNEKLFF
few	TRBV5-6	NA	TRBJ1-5	TGTGCCAGCAGCTTAACGGGAGTAGGGGGTATTCATAGCAATCAGCCCCAGCATTTT	CASSLTGVGGIHSNQPQHF
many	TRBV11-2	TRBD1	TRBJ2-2	TGTGCCAGCAGCTTAGATTCCCCGACAGGGATGAACACCGGGGAGCTGTTTTTT	CASSLDSPTGMNTGELFF
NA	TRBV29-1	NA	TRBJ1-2	TGCAGCGATCCCACCGGCGGTGGCTACACCTTC	CSDPTGGGYTF
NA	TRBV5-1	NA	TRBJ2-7	TGCGCCAGCAGCTCTTACCCCGGGACGGTAAAGGACTACGAGCAGTACTTC	CASSSYPGTVKDYEQYF
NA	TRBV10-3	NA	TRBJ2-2	TGTGCCTCATGGGACCGGGACCTTGAAGGCGGGGAGCTGTTTTTT	CASWDRDLEGGELFF
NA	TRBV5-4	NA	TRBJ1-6	TGTGCCAGCAGCTCGAATGGGGTTGCAGGGCCCCTCCACTTT	CASSSNGVAGPLHF
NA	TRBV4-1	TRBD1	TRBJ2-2	TGCGCCAGCAGCCAAGGGGGTAGACAGGGGGACACCGGGGAGCTGTTTTTT	CASSQGGRQGDTGELFF
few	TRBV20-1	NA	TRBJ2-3	TGCAGTGCTAGAACTCAGGGAGATACGCAGTATTTT	CSARTQGDTQYF
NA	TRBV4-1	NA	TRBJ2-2	TGCGCCAGCAGCCAAATACTAGCCGGAACCTCGAACACCGGGGAGCTGTTTTTT	CASSQILAGTSNTGELFF